The entry below describes one TCR beta chain. Its antigen is currently unknown. Timing groups of about 4 and about 12 weeks for second doses were pooled. V lost 3 bases and J 3 bases, leaving 13 bases between the germline ends. This CDR3 spans 15 amino acids. The germline gives CDR1 LNHDA, CDR2 SQIVND (reference sequence). Only in-frame clones appear in the TCRdb table, and some are missing; sequencing was by immunoSEQ multiplex PCR. The sample holds about 45,000 clones; approximately 90% are singletons and the top ten take 1% to 1.3%. The sample comes from a study of T cell responses to AZD1222 COVID-19 vaccine. Study-wide findings and caveats: It should be noted that donors were predominantly white British and more often female, and clonal diversity was possibly underestimated. Only 5 or 6 people who got AZD1222 tested seropositive at baseline. Repertoires were collected only later (after the peak T cell response had occurred).

V is TRBV19 and J is TRBJ2-3, with D tentatively TRBD1 (6 bases). The TCR sequence derives from an adult who received the AZD1222 COVID-19 vaccine. The specimen was peripheral blood, collected 28 days after the second AZD1222 dose. CDR3 in amino acids: CASSIRARGTDTQYF. In nucleotides, the CDR3 is TGTGCCAGTAGTATTAGGGCCAGGGGTACAGATACGCAGTATTTT. The full variable domain, its missing parts supplied by reference TRBV19 and TRBJ2-3, is DGGITQSPKYLFRKEGQNVTLSCEQNLNHDAMYWYRQDPGQGLRLIYYSQIVNDFQKGDIAEGYSVSREKKESFPLTVTSAQKNPTAFYLCASSIRARGTDTQYFGPGTRLTVL.